This T cell receptor (beta chain) is drawn from a study of T cells after posttransplantation cyclophosphamide. Study observations and caveats: Later blood repertoires were often dominated by clones from the donor CD8+ memory compartment. Recipient CMV seropositivity and CMV reactivation strongly tracked TRB clonality. TRB overlap between skin or GI tissue T cells and blood was limited.

As concerns this clone: As yet, its antigen is unknown.

This table comes from immunoSEQ multiplex PCR, and its TCRdb copy is limited to in-frame clones, with some not included. Of around 30,000 clones detected, around 90% appear once; the ten largest clones hold more than 13%. The CDR3 length is 15 residues. CDR1 and CDR2 (germline): SGHNT, YYREEE (reference sequence). The ends lost 5 bases at V and 0 bases at J; junction bases unmatched: 5. Source material: PBMCs. The receptor was isolated from a woman aged 35 to 49 with a blood cancer, CMV-positive, and with a related stem cell donor. The chain is built from TRBV5-4 and TRBJ1-3; 7 bases are a match to TRBD1. As DNA, the CDR3 is TGTGCCAGCAGGCCGGACAGGAGCTCTGGAAACACCATATATTTT. Encoded protein: CASRPDRSSGNTIYF.